These 25 T cell receptor beta chains were all obtained from the same sample, sequenced in a study of monozygotic twins with inflammatory bowel disease. For each CDR3 protein, TCRdb gives one entry from its re-call of the 5' RACE reads, without DNA. This table holds approximately 400,000 distinct CDR3 sequences. Material: blood. Source of these receptors: a human donor with ulcerative colitis or Crohn's disease, or a healthy co-twin of an affected twin (not recorded which).

The rearrangement joins TRBV4-1 to TRBJ1-1. The CDR3 is 15 amino acids. Germline CDR1 MGHRA, CDR2 YSYEKL. The chain's CDR3 is CASSQDVVEGLRAFF.

The chain employs TRBV9 and TRBJ2-4; TCRdb selects TRBD1, and the lack of DNA leaves this call unchecked. The CDR3 consists of 16 residues. CDR1 and CDR2 (germline): SGDLS, YYNGEE. CDR3 in amino acids: CASSPRSFGQINMQYF.

The V call is TRBV20-1, the J call TRBJ1-5; there is no DNA to check the TCRdb D call of TRBD1. The CDR3 loop spans 14 amino acids. Per the germline V gene, CDR1 is DFQATT and CDR2 is SNEGSKA (reference sequence). The CDR3 region is CSAMTGGAGQPQHF.

V and J are TRBV20-1 and TRBJ2-7; the TRBD2 assignment by TCRdb is unverifiable without DNA. The length of the CDR3 is 15 residues. CDR1 is DFQATT and CDR2 is SNEGSKA in the germline V gene (reference sequence). CDR3 sequence reads: CSARGLQDSSYEQYF.

V is TRBV13 and J is TRBJ2-7; checking the TCRdb D call of TRBD2 is not possible without DNA. CDR3 length: 15 residues. Germline V gene lookup returns CDR1 PRHDT and CDR2 FYEKMQ (reference sequence). CDR3 sequence reads: CASSFSVSPTYEQYF.

CDR3 loop: CASSLAAGVKAGELFF. This chain joins TRBV7-9 and TRBJ2-2; TCRdb outputs TRBD2, but without DNA this stays unchecked. The CDR3 totals 16 residues. Germline V CDR1 and CDR2: SEHNR, FQNEAQ (reference sequence).

V and J are TRBV7-6 and TRBJ2-1; there is no DNA to check the TCRdb D call of TRBD2. The germline V gene has CDR1 SGHVS and CDR2 FNYEAQ. The CDR3 spans 20 residues. Here the CDR3 reads CASSLVSPGTSGGPYNEQFF.

The chain recombines TRBV20-1 with TRBJ2-3; TCRdb returns TRBD2, unconfirmable since there is no DNA. The CDR3 sequence is 13 residues long. From germline, CDR1 is DFQATT and CDR2 SNEGSKA (reference sequence). This CDR3 is CSAKLAGGDTQYF.

The gene calls are TRBV7-2 and TRBJ2-5. The germline V gene has CDR1 SGHTA and CDR2 FQGNSA. The length of the CDR3 is 15 residues. CDR3: CASSLRRRTVGSQYF.

The chain employs TRBV6-5 and TRBJ1-1; the D call from TCRdb, TRBD1, cannot be confirmed without DNA. The CDR3 extends over 16 amino acids. Germline V CDR1 and CDR2: MNHEY, SVGAGI. The CDR3 reads CASSYSVDPRGTEAFF.

The chain uses TRBV5-1 and TRBJ2-7. Germline V gene sequence: CDR1 SGHRS, CDR2 YFSETQ. The CDR3 is 13 residues long. CDR3 loop: CASRTDRSYEQYF. The full variable domain, completed using reference TRBV5-1 and TRBJ2-7, is KAGVTQTPRYLIKTRGQQVTLSCSPISGHRSVSWYQQTPGQGLQFLFEYFSETQRNKGNFPGRFSGRQFSNSRSEMNVSTLELGDSALYLCASRTDRSYEQYFGPGTRLTVT.

The V gene is TRBV20-1, the J gene TRBJ1-2; the D call of TRBD1 rests on TCRdb alone, since no DNA is present to check it. The CDR3 is 14 amino acids. CDR1 and CDR2 (germline): DFQATT, SNEGSKA (reference sequence). CDR3 sequence: CSALGGDANYGYTF.

The chain recombines TRBV18 with TRBJ2-1; lacking DNA, the TRBD1 call made by TCRdb goes unchecked. Germline CDR1 KGHSH, CDR2 LQKENI. This CDR3 is built from 15 residues. CDR3 amino acids: CASSPRQGTRNEQFF.

This rearrangement joins TRBV9 to TRBJ1-4. From germline, CDR1 is SGDLS and CDR2 YYNGEE. The CDR3 totals 17 residues. CDR3 sequence: CASSVEESLPTNEKLFF. The full variable domain, completed using reference TRBV9 and TRBJ1-4, is DSGVTQTPKHLITATGQRVTLRCSPRSGDLSVYWYQQSLDQGLQFLIQYYNGEERAKGNILERFSAQQFPDLHSELNLSSLELGDSALYFCASSVEESLPTNEKLFFGSGTQLSVL.

The rearrangement links TRBV5-4 to TRBJ1-2. Germline V gene lookup returns CDR1 SGHNT and CDR2 YYREEE (reference sequence). The length of the CDR3 is 14 residues. This CDR3 is CASSPIGVDYGYTF.

The chain couples TRBV7-2 to TRBJ1-4; TCRdb gives TRBD1 as the D gene, but with no DNA this cannot be confirmed. This CDR3 is built from 17 residues. The germline V gene has CDR1 SGHTA and CDR2 FQGNSA. This CDR3 reads CASSSKRAGAVGEKLFF.

This chain links TRBV5-1 with TRBJ2-1. CDR1 and CDR2 (germline): SGHRS, YFSETQ. The CDR3 sequence is 15 residues long. CDR3 residues: CASSLKGASYNEQFF. The entire variable domain, with the rest obtained from reference TRBV5-1 and TRBJ2-1, is as follows: KAGVTQTPRYLIKTRGQQVTLSCSPISGHRSVSWYQQTPGQGLQFLFEYFSETQRNKGNFPGRFSGRQFSNSRSEMNVSTLELGDSALYLCASSLKGASYNEQFFGPGTRLTVL.

This chain uses TRBV6-1 with TRBJ1-4; TCRdb's D gene call, TRBD1, goes unchecked for lack of DNA. Germline lookup yields CDR1 MNHNS and CDR2 SASEGT. This CDR3 comprises 15 residues. CDR3 loop: CASSPPGTGSEKLFF.

V gene TRBV28 combines with J gene TRBJ2-7; TCRdb's D call, TRBD1, is unchecked because there is no DNA. Per germline, CDR1 MDHEN and CDR2 SYDVKM. This CDR3 region has 15 residues. CDR3 residues: CASSGERTGDYEQYF.

This rearrangement joins TRBV3-1 to TRBJ1-6. The CDR3 has 12 residues. Germline V gene lookup returns CDR1 LGHDT and CDR2 YNNKEL (reference sequence). The chain's CDR3 is CASSHAGSPLHF.

This chain uses TRBV5-1 with TRBJ2-4; the TCRdb D gene call, TRBD2, has no DNA to confirm it. The germline V gene has CDR1 SGHRS and CDR2 YFSETQ. The CDR3 totals 16 residues. The CDR3 reads CASSLELAGAKNIQYF.

The chain joins TRBV18 to TRBJ1-1; there is no DNA to check the TCRdb D call of TRBD1. Germline CDR1 and CDR2: KGHSH and LQKENI. There are 13 residues in the CDR3. CDR3 sequence: CASPGQGTTGAFF.

J is TRBJ2-5 and V is TRBV5-1; TCRdb reports TRBD2, a call that lacks DNA to check it against. The CDR3 is 16 residues long. CDR1 is SGHRS, CDR2 YFSETQ, per germline. The CDR3 is CASSLGGLRMGETQYF.

The rearrangement uses TRBV3-1 and TRBJ2-5; the TRBD2 assignment by TCRdb is unverifiable without DNA. CDR3 length: 17 residues. Germline V gene lookup returns CDR1 LGHDT and CDR2 YNNKEL (reference sequence). The CDR3 loop reads CASSQDVLAVYQETQYF.

This chain links TRBV7-9 with TRBJ2-7. Germline V lookup: CDR1 SEHNR, CDR2 FQNEAQ (reference sequence). The length of the CDR3 is 16 residues. The CDR3 protein is CASSLADEEPTYEQYF. Looking up the rest from reference TRBV7-9 and TRBJ2-7 gives the full variable domain: DTGVSQNPRHKITKRGQNVTFRCDPISEHNRLYWYRQTLGQGPEFLTYFQNEAQLEKSRLLSDRFSAERPKGSFSTLEIQRTEQGDSAMYLCASSLADEEPTYEQYFGPGTRLTVT.